Following are 32 T cell receptor beta chains from one sample sequenced in a study of CD8+CD57+ T cells in acquired aplastic anemia. CD8+CD57+ cell expansion, shown by flow cytometry, had occurred in the patients selected for sequencing. Genomic DNA, the template, was used for profiling of the TCR beta VDJ and CDR3. Via MiXCR, TCRdb re-called the reads, giving one row per CDR3 protein. The sample lists 250,000 or so distinct CDR3 sequences, approximately 45% occurring once. Specimen: sorted CD4+, CD8+, or CD8+CD57+ T cells (not recorded which) from PBMCs. The receptors shown here come from a human donor with aplastic anemia.

This clonotype was seen only a few times. The chain links TRBV27 to TRBJ1-5, with TRBD1 matching over 8 bases. V lost 5 bases to trimming and J lost 6 bases; unmatched junction nucleotides: 6. Germline V gene sequence: CDR1 MNHEY, CDR2 SMNVEV (reference sequence). The CDR3 extends over 14 amino acids. The DNA of the CDR3 is TGTGCCAGCAGTATGACAGGGGTCGCTCAGCCCCAGCATTTT. Protein: CASSMTGVAQPQHF.

This clonotype has a handful of counts. This chain connects TRBV7-6 to TRBJ2-7; TRBD2 agrees at 7 bases. The germline V gene has CDR1 SGHVS and CDR2 FNYEAQ. This CDR3 contains 14 residues. The J segment lost 2 bases and the V segment lost 4 bases, leaving 5 bases of the junction unmatched. CDR3 coding DNA: TGTGCCAGCAGCTCGAGCGGGAACACCTACGAGCAGTACTTC. This encodes CASSSSGNTYEQYF.

The rearrangement joins TRBV6-2 or TRBV6-3 to TRBJ1-5; TRBD1 might be the D (6 bases). Trimming shortened V by 8 bases and J by 3 bases, and 14 bases separated the two germline ends. This CDR3 region has 14 residues. Germline V gene lookup returns CDR1 MNHEY and CDR2 SVGEGT. CDR3 DNA: TGTGCCAGCGGGACTACAGGGACCAATCAGCCCCAGCATTTT. Amino acids: CASGTTGTNQPQHF.

The chain is built from TRBV7-9 and TRBJ2-3, with D unclear. The CDR3 totals 13 residues. CDR1 and CDR2 from the germline V gene are SEHNR and FQNEAQ (reference sequence). V lost 3 bases and J lost 5, with 9 bases in between. In nucleotides, the CDR3 is TGTGCCAGCAGCTTGGGTTTAGTAGATACGCAGTATTTT. Its translation is CASSLGLVDTQYF.

The chain joins TRBV7-6 to TRBJ2-1, with 8 nucleotides matching TRBD1. Germline values: CDR1 SGHVS, CDR2 FNYEAQ. The V segment lost 4 bases and the J segment 1 base; nucleotides outside the gene matches: 6. The CDR3 consists of 16 residues. The CDR3, as DNA: TGTGCCAGCAGCTGGACAGGGTCGGCGTCCTACAATGAGCAGTTCTTC. Protein: CASSWTGSASYNEQFF.

This CDR3 reads CSARDPHKDSTDTQYF. In nucleotides, the CDR3 is TGCAGTGCTAGAGATCCTCACAAAGACAGCACAGATACGCAGTATTTT. The chain employs TRBV20-1 and TRBJ2-3, with D unresolved. The CDR3 has 16 residues. CDR1 is DFQATT, CDR2 SNEGSKA, per germline (reference sequence). V lost 0 bases, J lost 0 bases, and 13 bases lay in between.

The chain employs TRBV29-1 and TRBJ2-2; D may be TRBD1 or TRBD2 (5 bases each). Germline CDR1 is SQVTM and CDR2 is ANQGSEA. The CDR3 runs to 14 residues. V was cut by 6 bases and J by 3 bases, with 14 bases left in between. The CDR3 loop is CSVRGQGDTGELFF. CDR3 DNA sequence: TGCAGCGTCAGAGGGCAGGGTGACACCGGGGAGCTGTTTTTT.

This clonotype was observed at least ten times. The V call is TRBV24-1, the J call TRBJ1-2; D remains ambiguous. The CDR3 has 11 amino acids. Germline CDR1 and CDR2: KGHDR and SFDVKD. V was clipped by 9 bases and J by 8 bases, with 12 bases between them. The CDR3 region has the DNA TGTGCCACCTCGTTAGGCTGGGGCTACACCTTC. Translating it yields CATSLGWGYTF.

This chain connects TRBV25-1 to TRBJ2-7; D possibly corresponds to TRBD2 (6 bases). Germline V gene lookup returns CDR1 MGHDK and CDR2 SYGVNS. CDR3 length equals 15 residues. Trimming took 2 bases from V and 0 from J, leaving 11 bases between them. DNA for the CDR3: TGTGCCAGCAGTGAAGGGTGGGGGGTCTCCTACGAGCAGTACTTC. Protein product: CASSEGWGVSYEQYF.

In its sample, this clonotype was seen many times. The rearrangement joins TRBV24-1 to TRBJ1-3, with D maybe TRBD1 (5 bases). The ends were cut back, 2 bases at V and 0 bases at J, with 10 bases in the middle. The CDR3 is 16 amino acids. CDR1 is KGHDR and CDR2 is SFDVKD in the germline V gene. The CDR3 spells CATSDSQASSGNTIYF. The CDR3 coding sequence is TGTGCCACCAGTGATTCACAGGCGAGCTCTGGAAACACCATATATTTT.

CDR3 coding DNA: TGTGCCACAAGAGAGAAGAGACAGCTTAATTCACCCCTCCACTTT. Translated, it gives CATREKRQLNSPLHF. The V and J genes are TRBV7-3 and TRBJ1-6; weak D call: TRBD1 (5 bases). There are 15 residues in the CDR3. In germline, CDR1 is SGHTA, CDR2 FQGTGA. V was shortened by 10 bases and J by 6 bases, with 19 bases between the two germline ends.

A word on this clonotype: The junction and the germline gene differ at one end; a read error may be behind it. This chain links TRBV5-6 with TRBJ2-2; 10 bases match TRBD1. The CDR3 spans 15 residues. Germline CDR1 is SGHDT and CDR2 is YYEEEE. CDR3 loop: CAGSLWTGGSGELFF. DNA of the CDR3: TGTGCCGGCAGCTTGTGGACAGGGGGGTCCGGGGAGCTGTTTTTT.

Worth noting for this clonotype: With a much larger clone just one base away, this may be a read error. The chain couples TRBV5-1 to TRBJ1-6, with TRBD1 matching 8 bases. The length of the CDR3 is 20 residues. Germline CDR1 reads SGHRS; CDR2 reads YFSETQ. This CDR3 is CAGSLAGFRGRSSYNSPLHF. Here the CDR3 DNA reads TGCGCCGGCAGCTTGGCTGGTTTCAGGGGGCGAAGCTCCTATAATTCACCCCTCCACTTT. Full variable domain (remainder filled in from reference TRBV5-1 and TRBJ1-6): KAGVTQTPRYLIKTRGQQVTLSCSPISGHRSVSWYQQTPGQGLQFLFEYFSETQRNKGNFPGRFSGRQFSNSRSEMNVSTLELGDSALYLCAGSLAGFRGRSSYNSPLHFGNGTRLTVT.

This clonotype appeared many times. V and J are TRBV7-3 and TRBJ2-1; D is uncertain. The CDR3 runs 15 residues. The ends were cut back, 2 bases at V and 4 bases at J, with 12 bases in the middle. Germline V CDR1 and CDR2: SGHTA, FQGTGA. In DNA form, the CDR3 reads TGTGCCAGCAGCTTAGGGGTGGGAAATTACAATGAGCAGTTCTTC. Translated, it gives CASSLGVGNYNEQFF. The variable domain in full, with the rest retrieved from reference TRBV7-3 and TRBJ2-1, is GAGVSQTPSNKVTEKGKYVELRCDPISGHTALYWYRQSLGQGPEFLIYFQGTGAADDSGLPNDRFFAVRPEGSVSTLKIQRTERGDSAVYLCASSLGVGNYNEQFFGPGTRLTVL.

In this sample, this clonotype turned up a few times. The rearrangement joins TRBV7-9 to TRBJ2-2, with 9 bases aligning to TRBD1. CDR3 length: 15 amino acids. V shed 5 bases and J 5 bases; nucleotides not matched to a gene: 6. Germline V gene data show CDR1 as SEHNR and CDR2 as FQNEAQ (reference sequence). The CDR3 reads CASSPRTGETGELFF. The CDR3 nucleotides are TGTGCCAGCAGCCCCCGGACAGGGGAGACCGGGGAGCTGTTTTTT.

This clonotype was picked up a small number of times. V and J are TRBV2 and TRBJ2-7, with 9 bases identical to TRBD2. V shed 5 bases and J 5 bases; nucleotides not matched to a gene: 4. Germline assignment: CDR1 SNHLY and CDR2 FYNNEI. This CDR3 has 13 amino acids. CDR3 coding DNA: TGTGCCAGCAGTATAGCGGGAGTTGACGAGCAGTACTTC. This gives the protein CASSIAGVDEQYF.

This clonotype was observed a single time. A much larger clonotype is one base distant, so this may be a read error. This rearrangement joins TRBV7-9 to TRBJ2-7; 12 nucleotides align to TRBD2. The CDR3 spans 16 residues. Germline V CDR1 and CDR2: SEHNR, FQNEAQ (reference sequence). The CDR3 spells CASSRQTSGSPYKQYF. CDR3 DNA: TGTGCCAGCAGCAGACAGACTAGCGGGAGTCCCTACAAGCAGTACTTC.

Many counts were recorded for this clonotype. V gene TRBV20-1 combines with J gene TRBJ2-5; 12 bases match TRBD2. With 0 bases clipped from V and 3 bases from J, the junction kept 11 bases outside the gene matches. The CDR3 extends over 18 amino acids. Germline lookup yields CDR1 DFQATT and CDR2 SNEGSKA (reference sequence). CDR3 DNA sequence: TGCAGTGCTAGAGATCCCCGACTAGCGGGAGCCCCAAAAGAGACCCAGTACTTC. Its protein product is CSARDPRLAGAPKETQYF.

This clonotype was found many times. The chain joins TRBV7-9 to TRBJ2-1; 12 bases map to TRBD2. Germline values: CDR1 SEHNR, CDR2 FQNEAQ (reference sequence). This CDR3 comprises 15 residues. The junction had 4 bases not matched to a gene; V was cut back by 6 bases and J by 4 bases. This CDR3 is CASSTGTSGYNEQFF. CDR3 in DNA: TGTGCCAGCAGTACCGGGACTAGCGGGTACAATGAGCAGTTCTTC.

The V and J genes are TRBV7-2 and TRBJ1-1; D ambiguous. This CDR3 contains 14 residues. Trimming removed 5 bases at V and 1 base at J, with 11 bases between. Germline values: CDR1 SGHTA, CDR2 FQGNSA. CDR3 in DNA: TGTGCCAGCAGCCCGCAGCGTGGGAACACTGAAGCTTTCTTT. Its translation: CASSPQRGNTEAFF.

This clonotype was seen a few times. V gene TRBV20-1 combines with J gene TRBJ1-1; D call uncertain. Germline V CDR1 and CDR2: DFQATT, SNEGSKA (reference sequence). The CDR3 runs to 12 residues. V was clipped by 3 bases and J by 4 bases, with 9 bases between them. Written as DNA, the CDR3 is TGCAGTGCTAGTCTTGGGTCCACTGAAGCTTTCTTT. Amino acid sequence: CSASLGSTEAFF.

This chain uses TRBV29-1 with TRBJ1-1; D possibly corresponds to TRBD1 (6 bases). The ends were cut back, 0 bases at V and 4 bases at J, with 18 bases in the middle. Germline V gene data show CDR1 as SQVTM and CDR2 as ANQGSEA. The CDR3 has 16 amino acids. The CDR3 nucleotides read TGCAGCGTTGAAGATCCAAGGGGGTACGAGAGCACTGAAGCTTTCTTT. The encoded protein is CSVEDPRGYESTEAFF.

This clonotype was seen repeatedly, ten times or more. The genes are TRBV20-1 and TRBJ1-2; weak D call: TRBD1 (5 bases). Germline V gene lookup returns CDR1 DFQATT and CDR2 SNEGSKA (reference sequence). The V end lost 5 bases, the J end lost 0 bases, and 19 bases lay between the germline ends. CDR3 length: 16 amino acids. CDR3 coding DNA: TGCAGTGCTTGGGCCCCCCAGAGGGGATCTAACTATGGCTACACCTTC. Protein: CSAWAPQRGSNYGYTF.

The chain uses TRBV4-2 and TRBJ2-5; D gene unclear. The V gene lost 0 bases and the J gene lost 5 bases, with 13 bases spanning the gap. Per the germline V gene, CDR1 is LGHNA and CDR2 is YNFKEQ. The CDR3 runs to 15 residues. CDR3 residues: CASSQEPNRRETQYF. The CDR3, as DNA: TGTGCCAGCAGCCAAGAACCTAACAGACGTGAGACCCAGTACTTC.

This clonotype was seen a single time. The rearrangement links TRBV15 to TRBJ2-5; TRBD1 aligns across 7 bases. The CDR3 spans 16 residues. CDR1 LNHNV and CDR2 YYDKDF come from the germline V gene (reference sequence). V lost 5 bases and J lost 2; bases outside the gene matches: 11. The CDR3 region has the DNA TGTGCCACCAGCGGACCACAGGGGCCCCAACAAGAGACCCAGTACTTC. It translates to CATSGPQGPQQETQYF. Complete variable domain (other parts from reference TRBV15 and TRBJ2-5): DAMVIQNPRYQVTQFGKPVTLSCSQTLNHNVMYWYQQKSSQAPKLLFHYYDKDFNNEADTPDNFQSRRPNTSFCFLDIRSPGLGDTAMYLCATSGPQGPQQETQYFGPGTRLLVL.

The rearrangement joins TRBV5-4 to TRBJ2-3, with TRBD2 identical over 14 bases. The V gene end was trimmed by 4 bases and the J gene end by 5 bases; junction bases not matched to a gene: 6. Germline V gene data show CDR1 as SGHNT and CDR2 as YYREEE (reference sequence). This CDR3 has 16 residues. The CDR3 DNA follows: TGTGCCAGCAGCCCGGGACTAGCGGGAGTGGTAGATACGCAGTATTTT. It translates to CASSPGLAGVVDTQYF.

In this sample, this clonotype turned up once. This rearrangement joins TRBV11-2 to TRBJ1-5; D unresolved. Trimming stripped 2 bases from V and 7 bases from J, with 9 bases between. Per germline, CDR1 SGHAT and CDR2 FQNNGV. The CDR3 sequence is 13 residues long. The CDR3 here is CASSLSLKQPQHF. CDR3 bases: TGTGCCAGCAGCTTATCCCTAAAACAGCCCCAGCATTTT. Full variable domain (rest looked up from reference TRBV11-2 and TRBJ1-5): EAGVAQSPRYKIIEKRQSVAFWCNPISGHATLYWYQQILGQGPKLLIQFQNNGVVDDSQLPKDRFSAERLKGVDSTLKIQPAKLEDSAVYLCASSLSLKQPQHFGDGTRLSIL.

This clonotype was found many times. The J gene is TRBJ1-2, the V gene TRBV7-9, with D unresolved. The CDR3 contains 13 residues. Trimming cost V 4 bases and J 3 bases, with 9 bases left between them. Per the germline V gene, CDR1 is SEHNR and CDR2 is FQNEAQ (reference sequence). The CDR3 DNA reads as TGTGCCAGCAGCTCTCCGGGCTACTATGGCTACACCTTC. The encoded protein is CASSSPGYYGYTF. Full variable domain (rest looked up from reference TRBV7-9 and TRBJ1-2): DTGVSQNPRHKITKRGQNVTFRCDPISEHNRLYWYRQTLGQGPEFLTYFQNEAQLEKSRLLSDRFSAERPKGSFSTLEIQRTEQGDSAMYLCASSSPGYYGYTFGSGTRLTVV.

This clonotype occurred once. The DNA of the CDR3 is TGCGCCAGCAGCTTGAAGAGCGGGGGTGCAGATACGCAGTATTTT. This codes for CASSLKSGGADTQYF. This rearrangement joins TRBV5-1 to TRBJ2-3; TRBD2 aligns across 8 bases. V was clipped by 1 base and J by 4 bases; unmatched bases: 5. This CDR3 contains 15 residues. CDR1 and CDR2 from the germline V gene are SGHRS and YFSETQ.

This clonotype was counted at least ten times. The V call is TRBV6-1, the J call TRBJ2-7; tentatively, D is TRBD1 or TRBD2 (5 bases each). The CDR3 has 14 amino acids. Germline CDR1 and CDR2: MNHNS and SASEGT. V was cut by 2 bases and J by 5 bases, with 13 bases left in between. The DNA of the CDR3 is TGTGCCAGCAGTGAATTCATCCAGGGAGACGAGCAGTACTTC. This encodes CASSEFIQGDEQYF.

As to this clonotype: At one boundary the junction diverges from the germline segment, which might be a read error. The chain combines TRBV4-3 with TRBJ1-6, with a weak D call TRBD1 (5 bases). Germline values: CDR1 LGHNA, CDR2 YSLEER. The CDR3 covers 18 residues. In nucleotides, the CDR3 is TGCGCCAGCAGCCAAGATCTGGACCGGGGCTGTTATAATTCACCCCCCCACTTT. This translates into CASSQDLDRGCYNSPPHF.

This clonotype was detected ten times or more. This chain links TRBV2 with TRBJ1-1; D call uncertain. With 3 bases removed from V and 5 bases from J, the gap between germline ends came to 7 bases. This CDR3 region has 12 residues. The germline gives CDR1 SNHLY, CDR2 FYNNEI. CDR3 protein: CASSDGRTEAFF. The CDR3 DNA is TGTGCCAGCAGTGACGGCAGAACTGAAGCTTTCTTT.